This T cell receptor (beta chain) was identified in a study of regulatory T cells in long-lasting Graves disease. Study-level background: The term persistent Graves' disease signified upward of 5 years on antithyroid drugs with positive TSH receptor antibodies.

Relying on iRepertoire HTBI primers and Arm-PCR of CDR3 regions, the team built TCR beta libraries. TCRdb re-called the multiplex PCR reads through MiXCR, storing one row per CDR3 protein. The sample records about 470,000 distinct CDR3 sequences, less than 25% being singletons. Documented time point: persistent/refractory GD, antithyroid drugs over 5 years with positive TRAb. The TCR library was made from RNA that had been extracted from PBMCs in TRIzol. This clonotype was detected a few times. The CDR3 runs to 14 residues. V dropped 6 bases and J dropped 3; count of bases not matched to a gene: 7. CDR1 and CDR2 (germline): SGHRS, YFSETQ.

This chain links TRBV5-1 with TRBJ2-5; 8 bases are a match to TRBD2. The sequence came from a female donor with Graves disease. The material was peripheral blood mononuclear cells (PBMCs), obtained when the disease was refractory, from a patient treated with antithyroid drugs. DNA for the CDR3: TGCGCCAGCACCCTCGGGGGGGTTAAAGAGACCCAGTACTTC. Translated: CASTLGGVKETQYF.